Presented here are 16 T cell receptor beta chains from one specimen sequenced in a study of glioma-infiltrating T cells. Using RNA template, CDR3s of TCR alpha and beta were amplified with iRepertoire arm-PCR. TCRdb fed the multiplex PCR reads into MiXCR, producing one record per CDR3 protein. The sample has 300,000 to 400,000 distinct CDR3 sequences; roughly 41% are singletons. The sequenced material came from glioma tissue, nonneoplastic brain tissue, or PBMCs (not recorded which). The receptors come from a human donor with low-grade glioma or glioblastoma, undergoing nonglioma brain surgery, or in good health (not recorded which).

Details on this clonotype: Being one base from a much bigger clone, this may be a read error. The chain couples TRBV27 to TRBJ1-1; the D is unclear. V shed 5 bases and J shed 5 bases, with 18 bases lying between them. Germline V gene data show CDR1 as MNHEY and CDR2 as SMNVEV (reference sequence). This CDR3 spans 15 amino acids. The CDR3 DNA reads as TGTGCCAGCAGTACCACGACTACGAGTGCGACTGAAGCTTTCTTT. Translated: CASSTTTTSATEAFF.

This clonotype was recorded many times. This rearrangement joins TRBV6-2 or TRBV6-3 to TRBJ1-5, with TRBD1 identical over 10 bases. Looked up from germline, CDR1 is MNHEY and CDR2 is SVGEGT. V shed 2 bases and J 7 bases; nucleotides not matched to a gene: 8. CDR3 length equals 16 residues. DNA for the CDR3: TGTGCCAGCAGTTACAGACCGGGACAGGGGTCACAGCCCCAGCATTTT. Translation gives CASSYRPGQGSQPQHF.

The chain carries TRBV4-1 and TRBJ2-5; D is unresolved. From germline, CDR1 is MGHRA and CDR2 YSYEKL. This CDR3 comprises 14 residues. V dropped 3 bases and J dropped 4 bases, with 12 bases sitting between them. CDR3 in amino acids: CASSHAPGRETQYF. The CDR3 DNA reads as TGCGCCAGCAGCCATGCACCTGGGCGAGAGACCCAGTACTTC.

This clonotype was detected a few times. The rearrangement links TRBV4-3 to TRBJ2-1, with 15 bases aligning to TRBD2. Germline-derived CDR1 and CDR2 are LGHNA and YSLEER. This CDR3 is built from 17 residues. V lost 4 bases to trimming and J lost 9 bases; unmatched junction nucleotides: 10. CDR3 in DNA: TGCGCCAGCAGCCCCGGACTAGCGGGAGGGGATCGTGGTGAGCAGTTCTTC. Residues: CASSPGLAGGDRGEQFF.

This clonotype was recorded at least ten times. The DNA of the CDR3 is TGTGCCAGCAGCGGACAGGGGAGACAGCCCCAGCATTTT. Its protein product is CASSGQGRQPQHF. The J gene is TRBJ1-5, the V gene TRBV6-1; 9 nucleotides align to TRBD1. Germline CDR1 reads MNHNS; CDR2 reads SASEGT. J gave up 7 bases and V 6 bases, and 4 bases lay outside the gene matches. The CDR3 contains 13 residues.

This clonotype was observed many times. The genes are TRBV20-1 and TRBJ2-1, with a weak D call TRBD1 (7 bases). The CDR3 is made up of 16 amino acids. Germline CDR1 DFQATT, CDR2 SNEGSKA (reference sequence). V was pared by 6 bases and J by 7 bases, with 25 bases between. The CDR3 bases are TGCAGTGCCCAGAGTATGGACAGGAGTGGAGGGAATGAGCAGTTCTTC. Translation: CSAQSMDRSGGNEQFF.

The table lists this clonotype with many counts. The chain uses TRBV7-3 and TRBJ2-1, with 10 bases that match TRBD2. The CDR3 is 15 residues long. From germline, CDR1 is SGHTA and CDR2 FQGTGA. Trimming at V came to 4 bases and at J to 4 bases, leaving 4 bases not matched to a gene. As DNA, the CDR3 is TGTGCCAGCAGCTCCCTAGCGGGAGCATACAATGAGCAGTTCTTC. It codes for CASSSLAGAYNEQFF.

V usage is TRBV28 and J usage is TRBJ2-7; maybe TRBD2 (5 bases). The CDR3 has 13 residues. Germline-derived CDR1 and CDR2 are MDHEN and SYDVKM. V gave up 6 bases and J gave up 11 bases, with 20 bases separating them. CDR3 in DNA: TGTGCCAGCAGCTACGGGTCGGTGATGAGGGAGTACTTC. It translates to CASSYGSVMREYF.

On this clonotype: This could be a read error, since a much larger clone is one nucleotide away. The chain carries TRBV6-2 or TRBV6-3 and TRBJ1-1; D call uncertain. The CDR3 runs to 14 residues. Germline loops: CDR1 MNHEY, CDR2 SVGEGT. The germline V and J ends were trimmed by 11 bases and 1 base, with 17 bases remaining between them. The CDR3 coding sequence is TGTGCCGGCGGCGCTAGAGCGGGGAACACTGAAGCTTTCTTT. This codes for CAGGARAGNTEAFF.

This clonotype was seen at least ten times. J is TRBJ2-5 and V is TRBV6-1; maybe TRBD1 (5 bases). V was clipped by 6 bases and J by 10 bases, with 18 bases between them. CDR3 size: 13 residues. Germline CDR1 MNHNS, CDR2 SASEGT. CDR3 amino acids: CASRRTPSEVQYF. The CDR3 DNA reads TGTGCCAGCAGAAGGACACCTTCTGAAGTCCAGTACTTC.

This clonotype was counted at least ten times. The rearrangement uses TRBV6-1 and TRBJ1-1; D unclear. Germline V lookup: CDR1 MNHNS, CDR2 SASEGT. V was trimmed by 5 bases and J by 0 bases, leaving 10 bases between them. CDR3 length: 14 residues. This chain's CDR3 is CASSSITLNTEAFF. CDR3 coding DNA: TGTGCCAGCAGTTCTATCACTCTGAACACTGAAGCTTTCTTT.

CDR3 sequence reads: CASSHLTGTGNTEAFF. The CDR3 bases are TGTGCCAGCAGCCACCTCACGGGGACAGGAAACACTGAAGCTTTCTTT. V gene TRBV7-9 combines with J gene TRBJ1-1, with TRBD1 matching 8 bases. Germline V gene data show CDR1 as SEHNR and CDR2 as FQNEAQ (reference sequence). This CDR3 contains 16 residues. Unmatched junction bases numbered 10, after V lost 5 bases and J lost 2 bases.

This clonotype was recorded once. Since a much larger clone is just one base distant, this may be a read error. The V and J genes are TRBV6-1 and TRBJ2-7, with TRBD1 identical over 9 bases. The V gene's germline CDR1 is MNHNS and CDR2 SASEGT. Losses at the gene ends were 7 bases for V and 1 base for J; bases not matched to a gene: 5. There are 14 residues in the CDR3. Here the CDR3 reads CASNKDRGSYEQYF. The DNA of the CDR3 is TGTGCCAGCAACAAGGACAGGGGTTCCTACGAGCAGTACTTC.

V and J are TRBV11-1 and TRBJ2-7, with D possibly matching TRBD1 (6 bases). The germline CDR1 and CDR2 sequences are SGHAT and FQDESV (reference sequence). Trimming pared 5 bases from V and 6 bases from J, leaving 20 bases between. The CDR3 spans 15 residues. CDR3 nucleotides: TGTGCCAGCAGCAAAGCCGGGACATGGGATGGCGAGCAGTACTTC. This encodes CASSKAGTWDGEQYF.

Of note for this clonotype: This may be a read error, as it is one base from a much larger clone. V is TRBV28 and J is TRBJ2-1; D unclear. In germline, CDR1 is MDHEN, CDR2 SYDVKM. V lost 5 bases and J lost 9, with 5 bases in between. This CDR3 has 10 amino acids. The CDR3 loop is CASSIREQFF. Here the CDR3 DNA reads TGTGCCAGCAGTATCCGTGAGCAGTTCTTC. The whole variable domain, filled in from reference TRBV28 and TRBJ2-1, reads DVKVTQSSRYLVKRTGEKVFLECVQDMDHENMFWYRQDPGLGLRLIYFSYDVKMKEKGDIPEGYSVSREKKERFSLILESASTNQTSMYLCASSIREQFFGPGTRLTVL.

There are many counts of this clonotype. This rearrangement joins TRBV20-1 to TRBJ2-1, with 7 positions matching TRBD2. Losses at the gene ends were 5 bases for V and 2 bases for J; bases not matched to a gene: 6. Germline V CDR1 and CDR2: DFQATT, SNEGSKA (reference sequence). The CDR3 is made up of 14 amino acids. The CDR3 sequence is CSASRLAPYNEQFF. CDR3 sequence (DNA): TGCAGTGCTTCTCGACTAGCCCCCTACAATGAGCAGTTCTTC.